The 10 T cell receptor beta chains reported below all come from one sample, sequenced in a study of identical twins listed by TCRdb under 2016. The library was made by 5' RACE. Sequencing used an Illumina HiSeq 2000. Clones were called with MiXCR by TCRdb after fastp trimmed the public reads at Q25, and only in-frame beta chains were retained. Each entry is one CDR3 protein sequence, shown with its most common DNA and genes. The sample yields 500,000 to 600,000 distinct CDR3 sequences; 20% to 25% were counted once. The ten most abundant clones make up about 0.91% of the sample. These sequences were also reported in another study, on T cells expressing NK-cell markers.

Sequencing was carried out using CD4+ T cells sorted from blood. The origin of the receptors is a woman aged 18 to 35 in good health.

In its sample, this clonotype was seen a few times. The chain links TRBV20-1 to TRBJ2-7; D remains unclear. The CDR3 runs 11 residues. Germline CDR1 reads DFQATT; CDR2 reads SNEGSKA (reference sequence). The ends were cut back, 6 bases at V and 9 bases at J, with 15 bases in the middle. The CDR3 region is CSAEDGERQYF. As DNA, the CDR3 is TGCAGTGCCGAGGACGGAGAGAGGCAGTACTTC.

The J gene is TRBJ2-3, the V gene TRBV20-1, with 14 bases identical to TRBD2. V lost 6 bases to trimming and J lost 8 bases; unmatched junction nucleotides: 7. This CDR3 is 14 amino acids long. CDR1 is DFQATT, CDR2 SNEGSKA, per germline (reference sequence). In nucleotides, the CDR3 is TGCAGTGCCACGGGACTAGCGGGAGCCGGTACGCAGTATTTT. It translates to CSATGLAGAGTQYF.

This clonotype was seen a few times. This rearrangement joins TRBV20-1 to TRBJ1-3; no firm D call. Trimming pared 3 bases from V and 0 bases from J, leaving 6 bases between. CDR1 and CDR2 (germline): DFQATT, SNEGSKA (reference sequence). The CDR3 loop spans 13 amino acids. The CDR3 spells CSARSVSGNTIYF. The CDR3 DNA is TGCAGTGCTAGGTCCGTCTCTGGAAACACCATATATTTT.

As DNA, the CDR3 is TGTGCCTGGAGTTGGGGGACTTCAGGAACCGGGGAGCTGTTTTTT. This translates into CAWSWGTSGTGELFF. The genes are TRBV30 and TRBJ2-2; D is perhaps TRBD2 (6 bases). The length of the CDR3 is 15 residues. The germline V gene encodes CDR1 GTSNPN and CDR2 SVGIG (reference sequence). The V end was cut by 2 bases, the J end by 5 bases, with 15 bases between. Full variable domain (rest looked up from reference TRBV30 and TRBJ2-2): SQTIHQWPATLVQPVGSPLSLECTVEGTSNPNLYWYRQAAGRGLQLLFYSVGIGQISSEVPQNLSASRPQDRQFILSSKKLLLSDSGFYLCAWSWGTSGTGELFFGEGSRLTVL.

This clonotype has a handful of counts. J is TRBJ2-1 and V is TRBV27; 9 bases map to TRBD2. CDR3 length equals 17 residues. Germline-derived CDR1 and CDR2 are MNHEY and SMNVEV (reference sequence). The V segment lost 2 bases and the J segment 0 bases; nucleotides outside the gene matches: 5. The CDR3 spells CASSLRGRGGSYNEQFF. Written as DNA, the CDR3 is TGTGCCAGCAGTTTAAGGGGGCGGGGGGGCTCCTACAATGAGCAGTTCTTC.

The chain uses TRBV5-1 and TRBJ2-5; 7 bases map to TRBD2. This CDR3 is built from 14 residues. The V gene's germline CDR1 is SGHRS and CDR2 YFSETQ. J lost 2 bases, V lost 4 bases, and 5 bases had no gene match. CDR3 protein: CASSDSGWQETQYF. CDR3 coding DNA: TGCGCCAGCAGCGATAGCGGGTGGCAAGAGACCCAGTACTTC.

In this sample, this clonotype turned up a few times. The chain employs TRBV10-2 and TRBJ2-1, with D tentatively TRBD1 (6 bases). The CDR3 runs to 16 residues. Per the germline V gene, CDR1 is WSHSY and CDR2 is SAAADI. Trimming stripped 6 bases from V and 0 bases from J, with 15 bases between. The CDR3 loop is CASRPQGMSSYNEQFF. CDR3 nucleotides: TGCGCCAGCAGACCCCAGGGGATGAGCTCCTACAATGAGCAGTTCTTC.

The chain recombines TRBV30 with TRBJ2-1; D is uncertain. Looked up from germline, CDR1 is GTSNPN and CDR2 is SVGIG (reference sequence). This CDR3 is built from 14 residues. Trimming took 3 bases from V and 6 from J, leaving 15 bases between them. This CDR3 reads CAWSPSRVGNEQFF. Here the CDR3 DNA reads TGTGCCTGGAGCCCTTCCCGGGTGGGCAATGAGCAGTTCTTC.

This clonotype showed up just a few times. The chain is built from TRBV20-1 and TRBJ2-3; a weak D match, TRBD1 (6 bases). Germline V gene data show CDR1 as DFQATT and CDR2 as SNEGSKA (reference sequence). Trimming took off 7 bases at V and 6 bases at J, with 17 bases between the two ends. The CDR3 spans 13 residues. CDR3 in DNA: TGCAGTGGCGAAGAGCACAGGGTCGATACGCAGTATTTT. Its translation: CSGEEHRVDTQYF.

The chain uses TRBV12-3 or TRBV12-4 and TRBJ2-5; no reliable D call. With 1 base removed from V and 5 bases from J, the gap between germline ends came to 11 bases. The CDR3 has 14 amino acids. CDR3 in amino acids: CASSLDPIRETQYF. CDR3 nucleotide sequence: TGTGCCAGCAGTTTAGACCCGATTAGGGAGACCCAGTACTTC.